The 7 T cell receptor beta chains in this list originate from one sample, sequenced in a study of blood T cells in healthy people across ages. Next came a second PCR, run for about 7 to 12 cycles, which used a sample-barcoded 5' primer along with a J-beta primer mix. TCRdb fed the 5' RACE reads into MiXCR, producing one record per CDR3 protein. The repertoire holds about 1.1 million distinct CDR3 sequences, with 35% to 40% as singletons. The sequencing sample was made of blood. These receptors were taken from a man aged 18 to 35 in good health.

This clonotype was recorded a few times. This CDR3 reads CASSGWGQYNEQFF. The CDR3 region has the DNA TGTGCCAGCAGTGGTTGGGGACAATACAATGAGCAGTTCTTC. The V gene is TRBV27, the J gene TRBJ2-1; possible D gene TRBD1, 6 bases. Trimming took off 5 bases at V and 4 bases at J, with 12 bases between the two ends. This CDR3 is 14 amino acids long. Germline V lookup: CDR1 MNHEY, CDR2 SMNVEV (reference sequence).

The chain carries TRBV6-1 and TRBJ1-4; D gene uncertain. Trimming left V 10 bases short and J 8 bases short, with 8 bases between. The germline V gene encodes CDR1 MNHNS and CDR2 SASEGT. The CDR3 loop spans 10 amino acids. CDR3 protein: CATGEEKLFF. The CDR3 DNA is TGTGCCACCGGAGAAGAAAAACTGTTTTTT.

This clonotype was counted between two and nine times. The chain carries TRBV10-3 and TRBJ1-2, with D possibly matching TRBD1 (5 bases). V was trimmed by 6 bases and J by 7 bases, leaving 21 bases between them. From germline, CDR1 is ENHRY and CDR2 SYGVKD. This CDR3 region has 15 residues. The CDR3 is CAISLTPGRTGGYTF. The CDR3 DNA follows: TGTGCCATCAGCCTTACCCCGGGACGCACCGGTGGCTACACCTTC.

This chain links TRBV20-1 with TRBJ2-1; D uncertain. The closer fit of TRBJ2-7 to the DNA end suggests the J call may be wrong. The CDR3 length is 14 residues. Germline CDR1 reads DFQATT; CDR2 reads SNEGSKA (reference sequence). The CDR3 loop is CSAPPATGYNEQYF. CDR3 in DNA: TGCAGTGCTCCCCCCGCGACGGGTTACAATGAGCAGTACTTC.

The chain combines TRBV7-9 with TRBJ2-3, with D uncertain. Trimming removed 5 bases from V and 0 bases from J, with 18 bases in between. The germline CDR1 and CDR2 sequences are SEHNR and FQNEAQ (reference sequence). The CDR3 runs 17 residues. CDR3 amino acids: CASSPPAPGSSTDTQYF. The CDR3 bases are TGTGCCAGCAGCCCGCCAGCCCCCGGATCTAGCACAGATACGCAGTATTTT.

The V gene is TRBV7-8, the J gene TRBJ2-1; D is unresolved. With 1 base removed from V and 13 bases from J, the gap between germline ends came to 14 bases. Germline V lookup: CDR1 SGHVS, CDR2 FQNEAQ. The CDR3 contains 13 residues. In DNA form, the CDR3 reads TGTGCCAGCAGCTTAGGCAGGTTGCAATATCAGTTCTTC. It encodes CASSLGRLQYQFF.

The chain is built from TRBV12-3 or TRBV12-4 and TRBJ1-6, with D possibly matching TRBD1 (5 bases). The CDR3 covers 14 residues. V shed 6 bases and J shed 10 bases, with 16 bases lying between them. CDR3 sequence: CASRVSGQRSPLHF. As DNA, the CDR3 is TGTGCCAGCAGGGTTTCAGGGCAAAGATCACCCCTCCACTTT.